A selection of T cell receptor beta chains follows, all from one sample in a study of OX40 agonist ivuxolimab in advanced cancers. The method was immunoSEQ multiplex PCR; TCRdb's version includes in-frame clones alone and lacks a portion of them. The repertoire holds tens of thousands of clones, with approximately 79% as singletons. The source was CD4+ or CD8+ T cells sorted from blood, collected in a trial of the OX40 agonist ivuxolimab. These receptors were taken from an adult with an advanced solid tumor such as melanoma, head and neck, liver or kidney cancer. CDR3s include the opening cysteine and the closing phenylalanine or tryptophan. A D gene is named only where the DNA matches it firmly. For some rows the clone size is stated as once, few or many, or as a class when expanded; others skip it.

CASSFLRASGRAYEQFF TGTGCCAGCAGCTTCCTACGGGCTAGCGGGAGGGCATATGAGCAGTTCTTC TRBD2 TRBJ2-1 - TRBV7-9
CSARDLVGYTF TGCAGTGCTAGAGATCTCGTAGGCTACACCTTC - TRBJ1-2 - TRBV20-1
CSGRTGLNTEAFF TGCAGCGGTCGCACAGGGCTGAACACTGAAGCTTTCTTT - TRBJ1-1 - TRBV29-1
CASRSPWGGNNEQFF TGTGCCAGCAGGTCCCCATGGGGGGGAAACAATGAGCAGTTCTTC TRBD2 TRBJ2-1 - TRBV7-6
CASRTDRAVYGYTF TGTGCCAGCAGGACGGACAGGGCGGTCTATGGCTACACCTTC TRBD1 TRBJ1-2 - TRBV7-9
CASSYSSNSPLHF TGTGCCAGCAGTTACTCGTCAAATTCACCCCTCCACTTT - TRBJ1-6 - TRBV6-5
CASSLGGSNEKLFF TGTGCCAGCAGTTTGGGAGGGAGTAATGAAAAACTGTTTTTT - TRBJ1-4 - TRBV28
CASTHLPGQGYNEQFF TGTGCCAGCACCCATCTACCGGGACAGGGTTATAATGAGCAGTTCTTC TRBD1 TRBJ2-1 - TRBV5-4
CASSTGDGTVQETQYF TGTGCCAGTAGTACAGGGGACGGGACAGTTCAAGAGACCCAGTACTTC TRBD1 TRBJ2-5 - TRBV19
CASSSVTGEHGYTF TGTGCCAGCAGCTCGGTAACAGGGGAACATGGCTACACCTTC TRBD1 TRBJ1-2 - TRBV5-6
CASSPTRGTEAFF TGTGCCAGCAGCCCCACCAGGGGCACTGAAGCTTTCTTT - TRBJ1-1 few TRBV5-4
CASSSQGGGYGYTF TGTGCCAGCAGTTCACAGGGTGGAGGCTATGGCTACACCTTC - TRBJ1-2 - TRBV6-5
CASSNQGPNTGELFF TGCGCCAGCAGCAACCAGGGGCCTAACACCGGGGAGCTGTTTTTT - TRBJ2-2 - TRBV5-1
CASSIASVSYGYTF TGTGCCAGTAGTATAGCCAGCGTCTCCTATGGCTACACCTTC - TRBJ1-2 - TRBV19
CASSSTGTGESPLHF TGCGCCAGCAGCTCAACCGGGACAGGGGAATCACCCCTCCACTTT TRBD1 TRBJ1-6 - TRBV5-1
CASSAGETQYF TGTGCCAGCAGTGCCGGTGAGACCCAGTACTTC - TRBJ2-5 - TRBV25-1
CASTPGSHNEKLFF TGTGCCAGCACCCCGGGGTCTCATAATGAAAAACTGTTTTTT - TRBJ1-4 - TRBV7-9
CASSLAGVGTGELFF TGTGCCAGCAGCTTAGCGGGAGTCGGCACCGGGGAGCTGTTTTTT TRBD2 TRBJ2-2 - TRBV5-8
CSVNREGNLDEQYF TGCAGCGTAAACCGGGAGGGCAATTTAGACGAGCAGTACTTC TRBD2 TRBJ2-7 - TRBV29-1
CASSWGRGPSSGNTIYF TGTGCCAGCAGCTGGGGGCGGGGCCCCAGCTCTGGAAACACCATATATTTT - TRBJ1-3 - TRBV7-2
CASSPGTGSNQPQHF TGCGCCAGCAGCCCCGGGACAGGTAGCAATCAGCCCCAGCATTTT TRBD1 TRBJ1-5 - TRBV4-3
CASSQTRTGRSPLHF TGTGCCAGCAGCCAGACCCGGACAGGGCGGTCACCCCTCCACTTT TRBD1 TRBJ1-6 - TRBV5-6
CASSPVVEAFF TGTGCCAGCAGCCCAGTGGTTGAAGCTTTCTTT - TRBJ1-1 - TRBV7-9
CSALQGSSYNEQFF TGCAGCGCCCTACAGGGGAGCTCCTACAATGAGCAGTTCTTC TRBD1 TRBJ2-1 - TRBV29-1
CASSLDFALQFF TGTGCCAGCAGCTTAGACTTTGCCTTGCAGTTCTTC - TRBJ2-1 once TRBV7-9
CASRIGTSGNYEQFF TGTGCCAGCAGAATCGGGACTAGCGGGAACTATGAGCAGTTCTTC TRBD2 TRBJ2-1 - TRBV28
CASSLGTQNEQFF TGTGCCAGCAGCCTGGGGACGCAAAATGAGCAGTTCTTC - TRBJ2-1 - TRBV13
CASSAGTGGVRNQPQHF TGTGCCAGCAGCGCGGGGACAGGGGGCGTTCGCAATCAGCCCCAGCATTTT TRBD1 TRBJ1-5 - TRBV9
CASTKGTSGYNEQFF TGTGCCAGCACCAAAGGGACTAGCGGGTACAATGAGCAGTTCTTC TRBD2 TRBJ2-1 - TRBV6-5
CASTARGTGYSNQPQHF TGTGCCAGCACCGCCCGGGGGACAGGTTATAGCAATCAGCCCCAGCATTTT TRBD1 TRBJ1-5 - TRBV5-6
CATVGSYNSPLHF TGTGCCACCGTGGGCTCCTATAATTCACCCCTCCACTTT - TRBJ1-6 - TRBV28
CATSPAGGSYNEQFF TGTGCCACCAGCCCAGCGGGAGGATCCTACAATGAGCAGTTCTTC TRBD2 TRBJ2-1 - TRBV15
CASSSIDRGSSEQYF TGTGCCAGCAGCTCCATCGACAGGGGTAGTTCCGAGCAGTACTTC TRBD1 TRBJ2-7 - TRBV6-6
CASSLNGRGLLNTEAFF TGTGCCAGCAGCTTAAACGGGAGGGGACTCCTGAACACTGAAGCTTTCTTT - TRBJ1-1 - TRBV7-8
CATSRGSEGGQYNEQFF TGTGCCACCAGCAGGGGATCGGAGGGGGGCCAATACAATGAGCAGTTCTTC - TRBJ2-1 once TRBV15
CASFSTNYGYTF TGTGCCAGCTTTTCGACTAACTATGGCTACACCTTC - TRBJ1-2 - TRBV6-5
CASSEARVDGYTF TGCGCCAGCAGTGAGGCGCGGGTCGATGGCTACACCTTC - TRBJ1-2 - TRBV10-1
CASSGLGGPSGNTIYF TGTGCCAGCAGTGGGTTGGGGGGGCCGTCTGGAAACACCATATATTTT - TRBJ1-3 few TRBV6-1
CASSQAGSNNSPLHF TGCGCCAGCAGCCAAGCGGGGTCAAATAATTCACCCCTCCACTTT - TRBJ1-6 - TRBV4-1
CASSPGHASPLHF TGTGCCAGCAGCCCAGGGCATGCTTCACCCCTCCACTTT - TRBJ1-6 few TRBV5-8
CAWSAGGRGTEAFF TGTGCCTGGAGCGCCGGGGGTAGGGGCACTGAAGCTTTCTTT - TRBJ1-1 - TRBV30
CAHAGGTNTGELFF TGTGCCCATGCTGGGGGGACGAACACCGGGGAGCTGTTTTTT - TRBJ2-2 - TRBV7-9
CAWTAGGLDEQFF TGTGCCTGGACAGCGGGAGGGCTCGATGAGCAGTTCTTC TRBD2 TRBJ2-1 - TRBV30
CASSEARERNQPQHF TGTGCCAGCAGTGAAGCGAGGGAACGCAATCAGCCCCAGCATTTT - TRBJ1-5 - TRBV6-1
CASSPSEVNTEAFF TGTGCCAGCAGCCCATCAGAGGTGAACACTGAAGCTTTCTTT - TRBJ1-1 few TRBV13
CASSLGQGAGEQFF TGCGCCAGCAGCTTGGGACAGGGGGCCGGTGAGCAGTTCTTC TRBD1 TRBJ2-1 - TRBV5-1
CASSPGGVRGKLFF TGTGCCAGCAGCCCTGGAGGAGTTCGTGGTAAACTGTTTTTT - TRBJ1-4 - TRBV7-9
CASSATLGQKAFF TGTGCCAGTAGTGCCACCCTGGGACAGAAAGCTTTCTTT TRBD1 TRBJ1-1 many TRBV19
CASSGGTGIREQYF TGCGCCAGCAGCGGCGGGACAGGGATAAGGGAGCAGTACTTC TRBD1 TRBJ2-7 - TRBV5-1
CASSAVDNQPQHF TGTGCCAGCAGCGCGGTTGACAATCAGCCCCAGCATTTT - TRBJ1-5 - TRBV9
CATSQGTGNYEQYF TGTGCCACCAGCCAGGGGACAGGGAACTACGAGCAGTACTTC TRBD1 TRBJ2-7 - TRBV15
CASSQDRPSNEQFF TGTGCCAGCAGCCAAGATCGGCCTTCCAATGAGCAGTTCTTC - TRBJ2-1 - TRBV4-2